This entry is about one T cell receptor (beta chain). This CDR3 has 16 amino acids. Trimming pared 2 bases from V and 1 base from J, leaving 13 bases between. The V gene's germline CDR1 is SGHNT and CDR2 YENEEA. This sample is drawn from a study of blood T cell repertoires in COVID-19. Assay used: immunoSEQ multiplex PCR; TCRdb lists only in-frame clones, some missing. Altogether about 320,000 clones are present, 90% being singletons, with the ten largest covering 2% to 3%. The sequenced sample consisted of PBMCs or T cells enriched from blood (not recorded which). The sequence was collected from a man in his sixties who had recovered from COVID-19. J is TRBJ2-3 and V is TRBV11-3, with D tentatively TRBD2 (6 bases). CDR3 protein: CASSLRGGGGTDTQYF. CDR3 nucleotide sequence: TGTGCCAGCAGCTTACGAGGCGGAGGGGGCACAGATACGCAGTATTTT.